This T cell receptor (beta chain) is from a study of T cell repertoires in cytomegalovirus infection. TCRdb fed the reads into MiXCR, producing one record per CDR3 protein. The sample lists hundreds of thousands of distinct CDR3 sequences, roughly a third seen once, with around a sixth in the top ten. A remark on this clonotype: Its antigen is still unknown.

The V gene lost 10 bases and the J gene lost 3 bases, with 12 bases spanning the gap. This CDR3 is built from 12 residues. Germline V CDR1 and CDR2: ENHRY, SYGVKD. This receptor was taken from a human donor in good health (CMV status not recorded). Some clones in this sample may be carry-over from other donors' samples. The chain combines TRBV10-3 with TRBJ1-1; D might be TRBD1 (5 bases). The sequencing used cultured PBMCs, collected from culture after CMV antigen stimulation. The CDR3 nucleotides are TGTGCCACCGGGACCCTCGACACTGAAGCTTTCTTT. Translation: CATGTLDTEAFF.